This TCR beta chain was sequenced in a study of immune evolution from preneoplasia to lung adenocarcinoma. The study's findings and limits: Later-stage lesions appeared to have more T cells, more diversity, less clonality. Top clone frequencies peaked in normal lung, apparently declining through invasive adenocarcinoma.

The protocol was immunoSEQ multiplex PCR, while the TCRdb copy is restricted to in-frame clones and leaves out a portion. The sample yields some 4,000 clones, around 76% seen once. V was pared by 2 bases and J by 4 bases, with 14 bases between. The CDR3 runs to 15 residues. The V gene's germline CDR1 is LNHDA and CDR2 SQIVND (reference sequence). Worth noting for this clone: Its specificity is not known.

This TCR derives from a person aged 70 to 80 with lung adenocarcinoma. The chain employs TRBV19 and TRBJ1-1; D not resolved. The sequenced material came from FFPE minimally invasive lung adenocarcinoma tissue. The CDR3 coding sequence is TGTGCCAGTAGTATAACCCCCTCCGGAACCACTGAAGCTTTCTTT. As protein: CASSITPSGTTEAFF.